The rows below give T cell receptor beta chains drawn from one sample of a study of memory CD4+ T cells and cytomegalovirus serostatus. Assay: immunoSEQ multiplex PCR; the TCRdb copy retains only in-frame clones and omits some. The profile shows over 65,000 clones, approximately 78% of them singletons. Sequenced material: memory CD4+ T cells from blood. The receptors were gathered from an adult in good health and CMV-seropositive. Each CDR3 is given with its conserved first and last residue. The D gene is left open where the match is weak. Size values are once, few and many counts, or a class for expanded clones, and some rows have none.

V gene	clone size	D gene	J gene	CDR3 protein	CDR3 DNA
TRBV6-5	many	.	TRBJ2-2	CASSPGPKVVLFF	TGTGCCAGCAGTCCGGGCCCTAAGGTGGTGCTGTTTTTT
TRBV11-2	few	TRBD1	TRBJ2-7	CASSFGTGGEQYF	TGTGCCAGCAGCTTTGGGACAGGAGGCGAGCAGTACTTC
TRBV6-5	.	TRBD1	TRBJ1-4	CASRSPGQGNEKLFF	TGTGCCAGCAGATCCCCCGGACAGGGGAATGAAAAACTGTTTTTT
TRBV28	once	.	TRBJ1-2	CASSFGGSNYGYTF	TGTGCCAGCAGTTTTGGGGGCTCTAACTATGGCTACACCTTC
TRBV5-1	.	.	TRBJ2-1	CASSLEGTREQFF	TGCGCCAGCAGCCTCGAGGGGACTCGTGAGCAGTTCTTC
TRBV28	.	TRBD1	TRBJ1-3	CASIRGQVSGNTIYF	TGTGCCAGCATCCGGGGACAGGTCTCTGGAAACACCATATATTTT
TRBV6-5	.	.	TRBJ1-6	CASRGQVASPLHF	TGTGCCAGCCGAGGGCAGGTAGCCTCACCCCTCCACTTT
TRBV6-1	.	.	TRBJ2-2	CASNKGANTGELFF	TGTGCCAGCAACAAGGGGGCGAACACCGGGGAGCTGTTTTTT
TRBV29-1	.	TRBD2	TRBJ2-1	CSVEDQLAGGSSYNEQFF	TGCAGCGTTGAAGATCAACTAGCGGGAGGGAGCTCCTACAATGAGCAGTTCTTC
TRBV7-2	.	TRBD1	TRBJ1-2	CASSILYGTGNDGYTF	TGTGCCAGCAGCATCTTATACGGGACAGGGAACGATGGCTACACCTTC
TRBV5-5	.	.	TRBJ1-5	CASSLFAQDNQPQHF	TGTGCCAGCAGCTTGTTCGCTCAGGATAATCAGCCCCAGCATTTT
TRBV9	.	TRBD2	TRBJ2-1	CASSVPPGGGSYNEQFF	TGTGCCAGCAGCGTACCCCCTGGGGGGGGGTCCTACAATGAGCAGTTCTTC
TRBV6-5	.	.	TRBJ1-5	CASSDMGGTQPQHF	TGTGCCAGCAGTGACATGGGAGGTACTCAGCCCCAGCATTTT
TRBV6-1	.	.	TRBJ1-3	CATLPTFSSGNTIYF	TGTGCCACCCTCCCGACTTTTTCCTCTGGAAACACCATATATTTT
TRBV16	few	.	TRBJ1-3	CASSQSRVSGNTIYF	TGTGCCAGCAGCCAATCCAGGGTCTCTGGAAACACCATATATTTT
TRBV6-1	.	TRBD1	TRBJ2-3	CASSENPNTGGGTDTQYF	TGTGCCAGCAGTGAAAACCCAAACACAGGGGGTGGGACAGATACGCAGTATTTT
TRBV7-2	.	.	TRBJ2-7	CASSLDRGYEQYF	TGTGCCAGCAGCTTGGACCGGGGCTACGAGCAGTACTTC
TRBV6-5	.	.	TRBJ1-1	CASSWGKQGEAFF	TGTGCCAGCAGTTGGGGAAAACAGGGAGAAGCTTTCTTT
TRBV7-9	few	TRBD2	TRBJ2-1	CASAILSWLAGDEQFF	TGTGCCAGCGCGATCCTGTCGTGGCTAGCGGGCGATGAGCAGTTCTTC
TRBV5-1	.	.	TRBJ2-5	CASSLASEGQTQYF	TGCGCCAGCAGCTTGGCCTCAGAGGGGCAGACCCAGTACTTC
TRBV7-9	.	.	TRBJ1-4	CASSLGSVEKLFF	TGTGCCAGCAGCTTAGGGTCCGTCGAAAAACTGTTTTTT
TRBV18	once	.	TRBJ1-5	CASSPDTAGSQPQHF	TGTGCCAGCTCACCCGATACAGCCGGGAGTCAGCCCCAGCATTTT
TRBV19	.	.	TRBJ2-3	CASMDSTDTQYF	TGTGCCAGTATGGACAGCACAGATACGCAGTATTTT
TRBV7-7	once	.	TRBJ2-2	CASSPTRVSNTGELFF	TGTGCCAGCAGCCCAACCCGGGTCTCGAACACCGGGGAGCTGTTTTTT
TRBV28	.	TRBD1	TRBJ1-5	CASSPTQGVRGNQPQHF	TGTGCCAGCAGTCCAACCCAGGGGGTCAGAGGCAATCAGCCCCAGCATTTT
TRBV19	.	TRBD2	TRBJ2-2	CASNFGGSWSGELFF	TGTGCCAGTAACTTTGGCGGGAGTTGGTCCGGGGAGCTGTTTTTT
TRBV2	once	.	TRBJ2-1	CASYDSNSYNEQFF	TGTGCCAGCTATGACTCCAACTCCTACAATGAGCAGTTCTTC
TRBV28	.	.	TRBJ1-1	CASSTTGGGGGEAFF	TGTGCCAGCAGTACGACAGGAGGGGGTGGAGGTGAAGCTTTCTTT
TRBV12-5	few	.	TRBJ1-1	CASGPRGRGTVMNTEAFF	TGTGCTAGTGGTCCCCGAGGGAGGGGTACGGTCATGAACACTGAAGCTTTCTTT
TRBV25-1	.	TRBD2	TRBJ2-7	CASSETSGFSYEQYF	TGTGCCAGCAGTGAGACTAGCGGGTTCTCCTACGAGCAGTACTTC
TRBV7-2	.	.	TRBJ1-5	CASSLGGESNQPQHF	TGTGCCAGCAGCTTAGGAGGGGAGAGCAATCAGCCCCAGCATTTT
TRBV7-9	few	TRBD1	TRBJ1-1	CASSPQGGLDTEAFF	TGTGCCAGCAGCCCCCAGGGGGGCTTGGACACTGAAGCTTTCTTT
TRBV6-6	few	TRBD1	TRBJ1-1	CASRLQGAGTEAFF	TGTGCCAGCAGGCTACAGGGGGCGGGTACTGAAGCTTTCTTT
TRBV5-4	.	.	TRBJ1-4	CASSLDRVGEKLFF	TGTGCCAGCAGCTTGGACAGGGTGGGTGAAAAACTGTTTTTT
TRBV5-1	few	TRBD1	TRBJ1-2	CASSPYGTGMEGYTF	TGCGCCAGCAGCCCGTACGGGACAGGGATGGAAGGCTACACCTTC
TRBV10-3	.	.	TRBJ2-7	CAISGGISYEQYF	TGTGCCATCAGTGGAGGTATCTCCTACGAGCAGTACTTC
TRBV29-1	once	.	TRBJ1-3	CSVESYGNTIYF	TGCAGCGTTGAATCCTATGGAAACACCATATATTTT
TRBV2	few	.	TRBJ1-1	CASRVYSHSEAFF	TGTGCCAGCAGGGTTTACAGCCACTCAGAAGCTTTCTTT
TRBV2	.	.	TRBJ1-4	CASSGAGGNEKLFF	TGTGCCAGCAGTGGAGCCGGGGGCAATGAAAAACTGTTTTTT
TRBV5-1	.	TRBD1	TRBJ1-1	CASSSGQGGTEAFF	TGCGCCAGCAGCTCGGGACAGGGGGGCACTGAAGCTTTCTTT
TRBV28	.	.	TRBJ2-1	CASSLSTSRSYNEQFF	TGTGCCAGCAGTTTAAGCACTAGCAGGTCCTACAATGAGCAGTTCTTC
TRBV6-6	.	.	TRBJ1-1	CASSPAGAEAFF	TGTGCCAGCAGTCCCGCCGGGGCTGAAGCTTTCTTT
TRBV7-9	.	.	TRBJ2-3	CASSFVWGWATDTQYF	TGTGCCAGCAGCTTCGTCTGGGGGTGGGCCACAGATACGCAGTATTTT
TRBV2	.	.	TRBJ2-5	CASNRGNQETQYF	TGTGCCAGCAATAGGGGTAACCAAGAGACCCAGTACTTC
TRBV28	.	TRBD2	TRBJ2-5	CASSALAGGNLPQETQYF	TGTGCCAGCAGTGCCCTAGCGGGGGGGAACCTCCCACAAGAGACCCAGTACTTC
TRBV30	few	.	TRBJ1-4	CAFSWEIKNEKLFF	TGTGCCTTCAGTTGGGAAATAAAGAATGAAAAACTGTTTTTT
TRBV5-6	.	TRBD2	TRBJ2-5	CASSGLSGGQETQYF	TGTGCCAGCAGCGGGCTAAGCGGGGGCCAAGAGACCCAGTACTTC
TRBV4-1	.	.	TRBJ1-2	CASSHSNNGNYGYTF	TGCGCCAGCAGCCACTCAAATAACGGGAACTATGGCTACACCTTC
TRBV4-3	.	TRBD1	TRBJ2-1	CASSRGTGGYNEQFF	TGCGCCAGCAGCCGAGGGACAGGGGGGTACAATGAGCAGTTCTTC
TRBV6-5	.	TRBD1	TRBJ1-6	CASSFPTGQANSPLHF	TGTGCCAGCAGTTTTCCCACTGGACAGGCCAATTCACCCCTCCACTTT
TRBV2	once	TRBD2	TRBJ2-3	CASSESGSGDTQYF	TGTGCCAGCAGTGAAAGTGGTAGCGGGGATACGCAGTATTTT
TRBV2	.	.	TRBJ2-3	CASSVSGDTQYF	TGTGCCAGCAGTGTATCGGGGGATACGCAGTATTTT
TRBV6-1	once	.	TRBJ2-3	CASSRRDSTDTQYF	TGTGCCAGCAGCCGCAGGGACTCAACAGATACGCAGTATTTT
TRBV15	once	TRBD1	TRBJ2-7	CATSRAGTGLGEQYF	TGTGCCACCAGCAGAGCTGGGACAGGGTTGGGGGAGCAGTACTTC
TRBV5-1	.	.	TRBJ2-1	CASSLVGERRDEQFF	TGCGCCAGCAGCTTGGTAGGGGAACGTAGGGATGAGCAGTTCTTC
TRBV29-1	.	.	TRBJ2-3	CSVEGQDTDTQYF	TGCAGCGTTGAAGGGCAGGACACAGATACGCAGTATTTT
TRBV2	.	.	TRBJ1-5	CASRGLYSNQPQHF	TGTGCCAGCAGGGGACTGTATAGCAATCAGCCCCAGCATTTT